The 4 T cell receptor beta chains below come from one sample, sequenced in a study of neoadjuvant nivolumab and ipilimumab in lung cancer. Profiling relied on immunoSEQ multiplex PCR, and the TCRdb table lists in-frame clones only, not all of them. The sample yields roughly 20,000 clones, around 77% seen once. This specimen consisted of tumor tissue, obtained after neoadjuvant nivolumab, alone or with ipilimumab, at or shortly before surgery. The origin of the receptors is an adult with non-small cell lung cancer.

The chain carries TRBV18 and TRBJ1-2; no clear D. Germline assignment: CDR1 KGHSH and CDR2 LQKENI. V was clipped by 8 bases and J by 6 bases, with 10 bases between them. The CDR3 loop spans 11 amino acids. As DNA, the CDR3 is TGTGCCAGCACGTCCCTGGATGGCTACACCTTC. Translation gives CASTSLDGYTF.

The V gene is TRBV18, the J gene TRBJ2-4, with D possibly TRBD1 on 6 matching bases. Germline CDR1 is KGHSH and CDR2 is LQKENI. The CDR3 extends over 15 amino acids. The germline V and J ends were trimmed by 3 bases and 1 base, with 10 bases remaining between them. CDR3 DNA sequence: TGTGCCAGCTCACCCCAGGGGTGGGCCAAAAACATTCAGTACTTC. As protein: CASSPQGWAKNIQYF.

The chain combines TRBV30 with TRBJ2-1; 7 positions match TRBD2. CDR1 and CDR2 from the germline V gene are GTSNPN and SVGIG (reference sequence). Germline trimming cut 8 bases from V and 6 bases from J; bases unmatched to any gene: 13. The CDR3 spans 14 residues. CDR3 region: CAMDPPAGSNEQFF. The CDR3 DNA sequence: TGTGCCATGGATCCTCCAGCGGGGAGCAATGAGCAGTTCTTC.

The CDR3 DNA reads as TGTGCCAGCAGTGAAAAGGTCCGGGACAGACACAACTACGAGCAGTACTTC. It codes for CASSEKVRDRHNYEQYF. The chain couples TRBV6-1 to TRBJ2-7, with TRBD1 matching over 7 bases. Trimming at V came to 2 bases and at J to 3 bases, leaving 13 bases not matched to a gene. The CDR3 contains 17 residues. CDR1 and CDR2 from the germline V gene are MNHNS and SASEGT.